This T cell receptor beta chain was identified during a study of T cells in Graves' hyperthyroidism and ophthalmopathy. The CDR3 length is 14 residues. Germline V lookup: CDR1 SGHAT, CDR2 FQNNGV. Trimming cost V 3 bases and J 0 bases; bases outside gene matches: 2. Ten or more counts support this clonotype. Amplified regions were TCR beta CDR3 sequences from RNA transcripts. The TCR CDR3 was amplified in a first-round RT-PCR using the HTBI primer set. One entry per CDR3 protein, called by TCRdb with MiXCR from the multiplex PCR reads. This sample has over 400,000 distinct CDR3 sequences; about 14% occur once, and the top ten carry about 13%.

The sequenced sample consisted of blood. The receptor was derived from a man aged 18 to 30 with Graves' ophthalmopathy. V usage is TRBV11-2 and J usage is TRBJ2-7; TRBD2 aligns across 7 bases. The CDR3 sequence: CASSFREVSYEQYF. As DNA, the CDR3 is TGTGCCAGCAGCTTTCGGGAGGTCTCCTACGAGCAGTACTTC. Combining the CDR3 with reference TRBV11-2 and TRBJ2-7 gives the whole variable domain EAGVAQSPRYKIIEKRQSVAFWCNPISGHATLYWYQQILGQGPKLLIQFQNNGVVDDSQLPKDRFSAERLKGVDSTLKIQPAKLEDSAVYLCASSFREVSYEQYFGPGTRLTVT.